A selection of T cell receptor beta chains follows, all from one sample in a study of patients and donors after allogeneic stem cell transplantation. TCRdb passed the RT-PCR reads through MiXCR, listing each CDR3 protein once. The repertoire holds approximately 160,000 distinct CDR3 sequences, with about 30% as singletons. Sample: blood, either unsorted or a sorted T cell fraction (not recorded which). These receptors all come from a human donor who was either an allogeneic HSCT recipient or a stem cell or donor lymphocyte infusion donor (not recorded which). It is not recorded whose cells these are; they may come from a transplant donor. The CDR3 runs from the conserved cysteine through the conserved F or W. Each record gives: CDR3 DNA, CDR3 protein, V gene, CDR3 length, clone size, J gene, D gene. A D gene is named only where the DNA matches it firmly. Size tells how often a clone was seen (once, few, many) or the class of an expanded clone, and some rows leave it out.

DNA: TGTGCCAGCAGACCTGGGACGGCTAACTATGGCTACACCTTC
CDR3: CASRPGTANYGYTF
V: TRBV2
length: 14
size: -
J: TRBJ1-2
D: -

DNA: TGTGCTAGCAGCCCTTTTGGGGGCATGAACACTGAAGCTTTCTTT
CDR3: CASSPFGGMNTEAFF
V: TRBV7-7
length: 15
size: few
J: TRBJ1-1
D: -

DNA: TGCGCCAGCAGCCCGTCGCGGACCTACGGCTACACCTTC
CDR3: CASSPSRTYGYTF
V: TRBV5-1
length: 13
size: -
J: TRBJ1-2
D: -

DNA: TGTGCCATCAGTGAGTCGAACCCCCTGGATACAGGCTACGAGCAGTACTTC
CDR3: CAISESNPLDTGYEQYF
V: TRBV10-3
length: 17
size: few
J: TRBJ2-7
D: -

DNA: TGCGCCAGCAGCTTATCTCTAGCGGGAGCTAATGAGCAGTTCTTC
CDR3: CASSLSLAGANEQFF
V: TRBV5-1
length: 15
size: -
J: TRBJ2-1
D: TRBD2

DNA: TGTGCCAGCGGCAGGGGCGGGCCGGGGGAGACCCAGTACTTC
CDR3: CASGRGGPGETQYF
V: TRBV12-3/TRBV12-4
length: 14
size: -
J: TRBJ2-5
D: -

DNA: TGCAGTGCCCCAGCCGATAGGGGTAATTCACCCCTCCACTTT
CDR3: CSAPADRGNSPLHF
V: TRBV20-1
length: 14
size: -
J: TRBJ1-6
D: -

DNA: TGTGCCAGCAGCTGGGGCAGGGTTAACGCACAGTACTTC
CDR3: CASSWGRVNAQYF
V: TRBV12-3/TRBV12-4
length: 13
size: few
J: TRBJ2-7
D: -

DNA: TGTGCCAGCAGCCGTATTAGGAGTTCAGCGGGAGATAAAGATACGCAGTATTTT
CDR3: CASSRIRSSAGDKDTQYF
V: TRBV6-5
length: 18
size: -
J: TRBJ2-3
D: TRBD2

DNA: TGTGCCAGCAGGGCTTGGGAGGGCACTGAAGCTTTCTTT
CDR3: CASRAWEGTEAFF
V: TRBV7-2
length: 13
size: many
J: TRBJ1-1
D: -

DNA: TGCAGTGCCCCGCTGAACACTGAAGCTTTCTTT
CDR3: CSAPLNTEAFF
V: TRBV20-1
length: 11
size: many
J: TRBJ1-1
D: -

DNA: TGTGCCAGCAGTTTATTCAAGGCGCAGACCCAGTACTTC
CDR3: CASSLFKAQTQYF
V: TRBV28
length: 13
size: -
J: TRBJ2-5
D: -

DNA: TGTGCCACCAGTGGGCTCCCGAATCAGCCCCAGCATTTT
CDR3: CATSGLPNQPQHF
V: TRBV24-1
length: 13
size: many
J: TRBJ1-5
D: -

DNA: TGCAGCGTTGAAGATAGAAGGGTTGGAAACACCATATATTTT
CDR3: CSVEDRRVGNTIYF
V: TRBV29-1
length: 14
size: -
J: TRBJ1-3
D: -

DNA: TGTGCCACCAGCAGAGGCCCCGGGGGGGACCGTAGCAATCAGCCCCAGCATTTT
CDR3: CATSRGPGGDRSNQPQHF
V: TRBV15
length: 18
size: -
J: TRBJ1-5
D: -

DNA: TGCAGTGCTATGGACAGGGTTGTCGGGCAGCCCCAGCATTTT
CDR3: CSAMDRVVGQPQHF
V: TRBV20-1
length: 14
size: -
J: TRBJ1-5
D: TRBD1

DNA: TGCAGTGCTAGTAGACAGGGTAGTTCACCCCTCCACTTT
CDR3: CSASRQGSSPLHF
V: TRBV20-1
length: 13
size: few
J: TRBJ1-6
D: TRBD1

DNA: TGTGCCAGCAAGGTAGTCTACGAGCAGTACTTC
CDR3: CASKVVYEQYF
V: TRBV2
length: 11
size: -
J: TRBJ2-7
D: -

DNA: TGTGCCAGCAGCCCCCGGGGCGAAAAACTGTTTTTT
CDR3: CASSPRGEKLFF
V: TRBV27
length: 12
size: few
J: TRBJ1-4
D: -

DNA: TGTGCCAGCACAGGGTCTAGCGGGTCCTACGAGCAGTACTTC
CDR3: CASTGSSGSYEQYF
V: TRBV12-3/TRBV12-4
length: 14
size: few
J: TRBJ2-7
D: TRBD2

DNA: TGCGCCAGCAGCCAAGATGCGGGTAGCGGGCGCCCCTACAATGAGCAGTTCTTC
CDR3: CASSQDAGSGRPYNEQFF
V: TRBV4-3
length: 18
size: -
J: TRBJ2-1
D: TRBD2

DNA: TGCGCCAGCAGCTTACGACACGACGAGCAGTACTTC
CDR3: CASSLRHDEQYF
V: TRBV5-1
length: 12
size: -
J: TRBJ2-7
D: -

DNA: TGCAGCGTCGCGGTCAACGGGGAGCTGTTTTTT
CDR3: CSVAVNGELFF
V: TRBV29-1
length: 11
size: -
J: TRBJ2-2
D: -

DNA: TGTGCCAGCAGTTTTGGGCTCGCAGGGGCGACTGAAGCTTTCTTT
CDR3: CASSFGLAGATEAFF
V: TRBV27
length: 15
size: few
J: TRBJ1-1
D: -

DNA: TGCAGTGCTAGAGGTGCAGGGACAGGCCCCAATCAGCCCCAGCATTTT
CDR3: CSARGAGTGPNQPQHF
V: TRBV20-1
length: 16
size: few
J: TRBJ1-5
D: TRBD1

DNA: TGTGCCAGCAGCACATTTGGGGCTGAAGCTTTCTTT
CDR3: CASSTFGAEAFF
V: TRBV7-2
length: 12
size: few
J: TRBJ1-1
D: -

DNA: TGTGCCAGCAGCGGGACAGGGAAGGGCTATGGCTACACCTTC
CDR3: CASSGTGKGYGYTF
V: TRBV7-9
length: 14
size: few
J: TRBJ1-2
D: TRBD1

DNA: TGTGCCAGCAGCAAGGGACAGGACCTCTGGAACACCATATATTTT
CDR3: CASSKGQDLWNTIYF
V: TRBV12-3/TRBV12-4
length: 15
size: many
J: TRBJ1-3
D: TRBD1

DNA: TGTGCCAGCAGCTTGTCCCCAGACTATGGCTACACCTTC
CDR3: CASSLSPDYGYTF
V: TRBV7-3
length: 13
size: few
J: TRBJ1-2
D: -

DNA: TGCAGTGCTTCAGGACTAGCGGGAGCCTACGAGCAGTACTTC
CDR3: CSASGLAGAYEQYF
V: TRBV20-1
length: 14
size: -
J: TRBJ2-7
D: TRBD2

DNA: TGCGCCAGCAGCCAAGATTATAATCTCTATGGCTACACCTTC
CDR3: CASSQDYNLYGYTF
V: TRBV4-1
length: 14
size: -
J: TRBJ1-2
D: -

DNA: TGCGCCAGCAGCATTACTTATAGCTCCTACGAGCAGTACTTC
CDR3: CASSITYSSYEQYF
V: TRBV5-1
length: 14
size: -
J: TRBJ2-7
D: -

DNA: TGTGCCATCTCAGACCTCATGAACACTGAAGCTTTCTTT
CDR3: CAISDLMNTEAFF
V: TRBV10-3
length: 13
size: few
J: TRBJ1-1
D: -

DNA: TGCAGTGCTAGGCTTTGGGAGGGCCCCGGGGAGCTGTTTTTT
CDR3: CSARLWEGPGELFF
V: TRBV20-1
length: 14
size: -
J: TRBJ2-2
D: TRBD2

DNA: TGTGCCAGCAGCTTAAGCTCGGGGGGCTCAAGTGAAAAACTGTTTTTT
CDR3: CASSLSSGGSSEKLFF
V: TRBV7-9
length: 16
size: few
J: TRBJ1-4
D: -

DNA: TGTGCCAGCAGTGAATTGTATGGGAAGATCTACAATGAGCAGTTCTTC
CDR3: CASSELYGKIYNEQFF
V: TRBV25-1
length: 16
size: -
J: TRBJ2-1
D: -

DNA: TGTGCCAGCAGTCATGAAAAACTGTTTTTT
CDR3: CASSHEKLFF
V: TRBV28
length: 10
size: -
J: TRBJ1-4
D: -

DNA: TGTGCCAGCAGCAACCGACAGCTGGAAGCGGCCAACGTCCTGACTTTC
CDR3: CASSNRQLEAANVLTF
V: TRBV12-3/TRBV12-4
length: 16
size: -
J: TRBJ2-6
D: -

DNA: TGTGCCAGCAGTTTACCGGGCAGTAGCAATCAGCCCCAGCATTTT
CDR3: CASSLPGSSNQPQHF
V: TRBV28
length: 15
size: -
J: TRBJ1-5
D: -

DNA: TGTGCCAGCAGCACAAATACAGGGCGCACTGAAGCTTTCTTT
CDR3: CASSTNTGRTEAFF
V: TRBV7-9
length: 14
size: few
J: TRBJ1-1
D: -